The 9 T cell receptor beta chains reported below all come from one sample, sequenced in a study of lymphopenia after photon versus proton radiotherapy. The protocol was immunoSEQ multiplex PCR, while the TCRdb copy is restricted to in-frame clones and leaves out a portion. The repertoire includes just over 25,000 clones, approximately 85% of them detected once, and 5.2% sits in the top ten. The sequencing used peripheral blood, collected from a patient treated with photon-based radiotherapy. The source of these receptors is a man younger than 40 with gastric cancer.

The chain employs TRBV7-2 and TRBJ2-4, with 8 bases fitting TRBD1. The length of the CDR3 is 16 residues. Germline CDR1 reads SGHTA; CDR2 reads FQGNSA. The trim removed 5 bases at V and 4 bases at J, leaving 10 bases unmatched. CDR3 nucleotide sequence: TGTGCCAGCAGCCCCATTATCGACAGGGGAAAAAACATTCAGTACTTC. Its translation: CASSPIIDRGKNIQYF.

J is TRBJ1-5 and V is TRBV7-2; 7 bases match TRBD1. Germline-derived CDR1 and CDR2 are SGHTA and FQGNSA. V shed 7 bases, J shed 0 bases, and the junction held 12 bases outside the gene matches. The CDR3 contains 17 residues. CDR3 residues: CASTQGGDGFSNQPQHF. The CDR3 DNA reads as TGTGCCAGCACCCAGGGGGGGGATGGATTTAGCAATCAGCCCCAGCATTTT.

The J gene is TRBJ1-1, the V gene TRBV5-1; tentative D call: TRBD1 (6 bases). The V gene's germline CDR1 is SGHRS and CDR2 YFSETQ. The V gene lost 4 bases and the J gene lost 1 base, with 11 bases spanning the gap. This CDR3 comprises 14 residues. The CDR3 spells CASSGQTGNTEAFF. The CDR3 DNA sequence: TGCGCCAGCAGCGGGCAGACAGGGAACACTGAAGCTTTCTTT. The whole variable domain, filled in from reference TRBV5-1 and TRBJ1-1, reads KAGVTQTPRYLIKTRGQQVTLSCSPISGHRSVSWYQQTPGQGLQFLFEYFSETQRNKGNFPGRFSGRQFSNSRSEMNVSTLELGDSALYLCASSGQTGNTEAFFGQGTRLTVV.

The chain uses TRBV5-1 and TRBJ1-2; D is unclear. The V end lost 3 bases, the J end lost 2 bases, and 8 bases lay between the germline ends. Germline CDR1 reads SGHRS; CDR2 reads YFSETQ. CDR3 length: 13 amino acids. CDR3 sequence: CASSSYGNYGYTF. The DNA for the CDR3 is TGCGCCAGCAGCTCGTATGGCAACTATGGCTACACCTTC.

The rearrangement joins TRBV11-3 to TRBJ1-1; 7 bases are shared with TRBD1. V was pared by 5 bases and J by 1 base, with 7 bases of the junction left unmatched. Germline lookup yields CDR1 SGHNT and CDR2 YENEEA. There are 15 residues in the CDR3. In nucleotides, the CDR3 is TGTGCCAGCAGCCCTACGGGACAGAAGAACACTGAAGCTTTCTTT. As protein: CASSPTGQKNTEAFF. The full variable domain, rest sourced from reference TRBV11-3 and TRBJ1-1, is EAGVVQSPRYKIIEKKQPVAFWCNPISGHNTLYWYLQNLGQGPELLIRYENEEAVDDSQLPKDRFSAERLKGVDSTLKIQPAELGDSAVYLCASSPTGQKNTEAFFGQGTRLTVV.

The rearrangement joins TRBV7-6 to TRBJ1-1; D unresolved. The CDR3 runs to 13 residues. The germline gives CDR1 SGHVS, CDR2 FNYEAQ. The germline V and J ends were trimmed by 5 bases and 8 bases, with 15 bases remaining between them. The CDR3 region is CASSQAGETEAFF. The DNA of the CDR3 is TGTGCCAGCAGCCAAGCAGGTGAGACGGAAGCTTTCTTT.

As to this clone: An end of the junction does not agree with germline; a read error may underlie this. The V call is TRBV19, the J call TRBJ2-1, with TRBD1 as a possible D gene (6 bases). The CDR3 is 13 amino acids. CDR1 is LNHDA and CDR2 is SQIVND in the germline V gene (reference sequence). The CDR3 DNA reads TGTGCCAGTAGTTTAGAGACAGGCGGTGAGCAGTTCTTC. Translating it yields CASSLETGGEQFF.

V gene TRBV7-9 combines with J gene TRBJ1-4; 7 positions agree with TRBD1. J was trimmed by 8 bases and V by 7 bases; bases with no gene match: 13. The CDR3 length is 15 residues. Germline-derived CDR1 and CDR2 are SEHNR and FQNEAQ (reference sequence). CDR3 protein: CASINTGADEEKLFF. CDR3 nucleotide sequence: TGTGCCAGCATCAACACAGGGGCTGATGAGGAAAAACTGTTTTTT.

The chain combines TRBV19 with TRBJ1-2; 8 bases fit TRBD1. The CDR3 totals 14 residues. V was clipped by 6 bases and J by 6 bases; unmatched bases: 9. Germline V gives CDR1 LNHDA, CDR2 SQIVND (reference sequence). CDR3: CASRPTGESDGYTF. The CDR3 DNA follows: TGTGCCAGTAGACCGACAGGGGAAAGTGATGGCTACACCTTC.